This TCR beta chain is from a study of blood T cells in healthy people across ages. This clonotype appeared a few times. The antigen is unknown. The study's findings and limits: Since the PBMCs were unsorted, naive and antigen-experienced cells could not be conclusively compared. Per million T cells, TCR beta diversity dropped about linearly as age rose. TCR beta diversity correlated strongly with naive T cell percentage.

A second roughly 6 to 12 cycle PCR used barcoded and J-beta primers. In TCRdb, the 5' RACE reads were re-called with MiXCR into one record per CDR3 protein. In the table there are about 560,000 distinct CDR3 sequences, approximately 26% of which are singletons. These same data were also listed under a study on T cells of mothers and their children.

Sequencing was performed on blood. The receptor comes from a boy aged 2 to 10 in good health.

The CDR3, as DNA: TGTGCCAGCAGCGTAGGGGCCCATGGGAAGAACGAGCAGTACTTC. Residues: CASSVGAHGKNEQYF. The chain recombines TRBV9 with TRBJ2-7; D remains ambiguous. Germline assignment: CDR1 SGDLS and CDR2 YYNGEE. This CDR3 has 15 residues. Trimming took 0 bases from V and 5 from J, leaving 15 bases between them.